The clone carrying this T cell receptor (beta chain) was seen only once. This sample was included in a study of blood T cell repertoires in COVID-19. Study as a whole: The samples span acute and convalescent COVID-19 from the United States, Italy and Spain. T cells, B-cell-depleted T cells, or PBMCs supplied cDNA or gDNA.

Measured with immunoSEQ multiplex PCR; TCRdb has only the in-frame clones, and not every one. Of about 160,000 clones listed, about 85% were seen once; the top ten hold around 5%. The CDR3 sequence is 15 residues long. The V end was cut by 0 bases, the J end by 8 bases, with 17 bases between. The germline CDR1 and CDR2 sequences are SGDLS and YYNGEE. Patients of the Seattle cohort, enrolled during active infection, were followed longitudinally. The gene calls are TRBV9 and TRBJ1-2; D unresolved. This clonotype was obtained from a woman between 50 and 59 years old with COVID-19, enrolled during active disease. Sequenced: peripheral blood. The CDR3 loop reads CASSVGRVEEDGYTF. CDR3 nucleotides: TGTGCCAGCAGCGTAGGACGGGTGGAGGAGGACGGCTACACCTTC. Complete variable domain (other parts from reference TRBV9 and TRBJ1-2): DSGVTQTPKHLITATGQRVTLRCSPRSGDLSVYWYQQSLDQGLQFLIQYYNGEERAKGNILERFSAQQFPDLHSELNLSSLELGDSALYFCASSVGRVEEDGYTFGSGTRLTVV.